This TCR beta chain is drawn from a study of T cell changes during pregnancy in multiple sclerosis. Between the trimmed V and J ends, which lost 5 bases and 3 bases, there was a span of 5 bases. Germline CDR1 SGHTA, CDR2 FQGNSA. CDR3 length: 11 amino acids. Profiling relied on immunoSEQ multiplex PCR, and the TCRdb table lists in-frame clones only, not all of them. This repertoire shows 50,000 to 55,000 clones, 92% found once; its top ten account for 0.39%. This sequence joins TRBV7-2 and TRBJ2-7; D gene ambiguous. The TCR was taken from a female donor with multiple sclerosis, enrolled in a pregnancy study. The sample here was CD4+ T cells from peripheral blood mononuclear cells, taken after pregnancy. This CDR3 is CASSPHYEQYF. The CDR3 DNA follows: TGTGCCAGCAGCCCCCACTACGAGCAGTACTTC.